These T cell receptor beta chains were read from a single sample in a study of Graves' ophthalmopathy and Graves' hyperthyroidism. Using its own MiXCR run on the multiplex PCR reads, TCRdb lists one record per CDR3 protein. This sample has some 750,000 distinct CDR3 sequences, with roughly 41% found just once. The sequenced sample consisted of peripheral blood. These receptors all come from an adult man with Graves' ophthalmopathy. CDR3s include the opening cysteine and the closing phenylalanine or tryptophan. The D gene is left open where the match is weak. Clone size, where shown, is once, few, many, or a class for clones that have expanded.

v_call	d_call	clone_size	j_call	cdr3_aa	cdr3_nt
TRBV2	.	.	TRBJ1-5	CASSYSMSGQVNQPQHF	TGTGCCAGCAGTTACTCGATGTCGGGGCAGGTCAATCAGCCCCAGCATTTT
TRBV7-9	.	.	TRBJ1-1	CASSLDAGWDTEAFF	TGTGCCAGCAGCTTAGACGCCGGTTGGGACACTGAAGCTTTCTTT
TRBV2	.	.	TRBJ1-5	CASSLVGGVGQPQHF	TGTGCCAGCAGTTTAGTTGGAGGGGTGGGTCAGCCCCAGCATTTT
TRBV24-1	.	once	TRBJ1-2	CATSVPWGYGYTF	TGTGCCACCAGCGTTCCCTGGGGCTATGGCTACACCTTC
TRBV20-1	.	.	TRBJ1-5	CSARVGGVGQPQHF	TGCAGTGCTAGAGTCGGCGGAGTTGGGCAGCCCCAGCATTTT
TRBV24-1	TRBD1	.	TRBJ1-2	CATSDPGTGFHYGYTF	TGTGCCACCAGTGACCCAGGGACAGGGTTCCACTATGGCTACACCTTC
TRBV29-1	TRBD1	many	TRBJ2-5	CSVEVRGNQETQYF	TGCAGCGTTGAGGTCAGGGGGAACCAAGAGACCCAGTACTTC
TRBV20-1	TRBD1	many	TRBJ1-2	CSARDRTGGGYTF	TGCAGTGCTAGAGATCGGACAGGGGGTGGCTACACCTTC
TRBV7-9	.	few	TRBJ2-5	CASSRDSRVGETQYF	TGTGCCAGCTCCAGGGACTCAAGAGTGGGAGAGACCCAGTACTTC
TRBV7-8	.	many	TRBJ2-6	CASRGRSGANVLTF	TGTGCCAGCAGGGGACGGTCTGGGGCCAACGTCCTGACTTTC
TRBV29-1	TRBD1	once	TRBJ1-2	CSVEDLGTGYLTF	TGCAGCGTTGAAGATCTAGGGACAGGATATCTGACCTTC
TRBV29-1	.	many	TRBJ2-7	CSVLGTGSSYEQYF	TGCAGCGTTCTTGGGACGGGGAGCTCCTACGAGCAGTACTTC
TRBV29-1	TRBD1	.	TRBJ1-3	CSVGRRGLCF	TGCAGCGTTGGTCGGAGGGGGCTATGTTTT
TRBV7-3	.	.	TRBJ2-2	CASSLEVPGELFF	TGTGCCAGCAGCTTGGAAGTCCCCGGAGAGCTGTTTTTT
TRBV27	.	few	TRBJ1-1	CASRPGTVNTEAFF	TGTGCCAGCAGGCCGGGGACGGTGAACACTGAAGCTTTCTTT
TRBV10-3	.	.	TRBJ1-4	CAISAWREAEKLFF	TGTGCCATCAGTGCTTGGCGGGAGGCTGAAAAACTGTTTTTT
TRBV12-3/TRBV12-4	.	few	TRBJ1-1	CASSRDMKNTEAFF	TGTGCCAGCAGCCGGGACATGAAGAACACTGAAGCTTTCTTT
TRBV7-9	.	many	TRBJ1-1	CASSLGGSEAFF	TGTGCCAGCAGCTTGGGCGGATCTGAAGCTTTCTTT
TRBV11-2	.	many	TRBJ1-6	CASSYPGAGNSPLHF	TGTGCCAGCAGCTACCCCGGGGCCGGGAATTCACCCCTCCACTTT
TRBV24-1	.	.	TRBJ2-1	CATSDLGGLGNEQFF	TGTGCCACCAGTGATTTGGGGGGATTAGGGAATGAGCAGTTCTTC
TRBV11-2	TRBD2	.	TRBJ2-5	CASSLEGRAGRETQYF	TGTGCCAGCAGCTTAGAGGGGAGGGCCGGGAGAGAGACCCAGTACTTC
TRBV5-1	.	few	TRBJ1-6	CASSERRTSYNSPLHF	TGCGCCAGCAGCGAACGTCGGACAAGCTATAATTCACCCCTCCACTTT